The 26 T cell receptor beta chains reported below all come from one sample, sequenced in a study of cytomegalovirus exposure and HLA in healthy donors. The PCR was carried out with 60 Vbeta primers and 13 Jbeta primers. Sequencing was performed with immunoSEQ multiplex PCR; in TCRdb, only in-frame clones are kept and a portion is missing. The sample carries 210,000 or so clones, 85% to 90% recorded once. Sequencing input: PBMCs. The receptors derive from a woman aged 18-30 years in good health and CMV-seronegative.

This clone appeared a single time. The V and J genes are TRBV27 and TRBJ2-7; D is unclear. The CDR3 totals 14 residues. The germline gives CDR1 MNHEY, CDR2 SMNVEV (reference sequence). V was trimmed by 4 bases and J by 3 bases, leaving 13 bases between them. The CDR3 here is CASSSIRSFYEQYF. CDR3 nucleotide sequence: TGTGCCAGCAGTTCAATCCGGTCATTCTACGAGCAGTACTTC.

The chain recombines TRBV11-2 with TRBJ2-5; D unclear. The germline V gene has CDR1 SGHAT and CDR2 FQNNGV. With 4 bases removed from V and 1 base from J, the gap between germline ends came to 4 bases. This CDR3 has 12 residues. DNA for the CDR3: TGTGCCAGCAGCTCGGGCCAAGAGACCCAGTACTTC. The encoded protein is CASSSGQETQYF. The entire variable domain, with the rest obtained from reference TRBV11-2 and TRBJ2-5, is as follows: EAGVAQSPRYKIIEKRQSVAFWCNPISGHATLYWYQQILGQGPKLLIQFQNNGVVDDSQLPKDRFSAERLKGVDSTLKIQPAKLEDSAVYLCASSSGQETQYFGPGTRLLVL.

The rearrangement uses TRBV2 and TRBJ2-5, with TRBD2 matching over 8 bases. The trim removed 8 bases at V and 9 bases at J, leaving 14 bases unmatched. The CDR3 loop spans 14 amino acids. Germline V lookup: CDR1 SNHLY, CDR2 FYNNEI. CDR3 DNA sequence: TGTGCCAGCCGCTACGGGGGGGCGGAGGGGTCCCAGTACTTC. Amino acids: CASRYGGAEGSQYF.

Only one count was recorded for this clone. The chain combines TRBV19 with TRBJ1-6; D is unclear. CDR1 is LNHDA, CDR2 SQIVND, per germline (reference sequence). Trimming removed 4 bases at V and 9 bases at J, with 22 bases between. This CDR3 has 17 residues. CDR3 region: CASSNSAGLIGGSPLHF. The CDR3 coding sequence is TGTGCCAGTAGTAACTCGGCCGGACTTATTGGTGGTTCACCCCTCCACTTT. Variable domain in full (rest from reference TRBV19 and TRBJ1-6): DGGITQSPKYLFRKEGQNVTLSCEQNLNHDAMYWYRQDPGQGLRLIYYSQIVNDFQKGDIAEGYSVSREKKESFPLTVTSAQKNPTAFYLCASSNSAGLIGGSPLHFGNGTRLTVT.

The chain's CDR3 is CASSLAGGGAVYNEQFF. The DNA for the CDR3 is TGTGCCAGCAGCTTAGCGGGTGGGGGGGCCGTGTACAATGAGCAGTTCTTC. The chain joins TRBV7-6 to TRBJ2-1, with D perhaps TRBD2 (7 bases). V lost 0 bases and J 4 bases, leaving 16 bases between the germline ends. CDR1 is SGHVS and CDR2 is FNYEAQ in the germline V gene. This CDR3 has 17 residues.

V usage is TRBV7-2 and J usage is TRBJ2-1, with TRBD1 as a possible D gene (5 bases). This CDR3 has 15 amino acids. The germline V gene has CDR1 SGHTA and CDR2 FQGNSA. The ends were cut back, 5 bases at V and 10 bases at J, with 21 bases in the middle. The CDR3 DNA reads as TGTGCCAGCAGCCCCGGTCTCCCGGCCTGGGGCGAGCAGTTCTTC. Amino acid sequence: CASSPGLPAWGEQFF. The full variable domain, rest sourced from reference TRBV7-2 and TRBJ2-1, is GAGVSQSPSNKVTEKGKDVELRCDPISGHTALYWYRQSLGQGLEFLIYFQGNSAPDKSGLPSDRFSAERTGGSVSTLTIQRTQQEDSAVYLCASSPGLPAWGEQFFGPGTRLTVL.

The chain combines TRBV5-1 with TRBJ2-7, with 8 bases lining up with TRBD2. Germline trimming cut 2 bases from V and 3 bases from J; bases unmatched to any gene: 4. The V gene's germline CDR1 is SGHRS and CDR2 YFSETQ. The CDR3 contains 14 residues. CDR3 nucleotides: TGCGCCAGCAGCTTCGGGGGGGGCGGCTACGAGCAGTACTTC. Amino acids: CASSFGGGGYEQYF.

Comment on this clone: Mismatch with germline at one junction end may stem from a read error. The J gene is TRBJ1-2, the V gene TRBV7-9; 9 nucleotides agree with TRBD1. CDR1 SEHNR and CDR2 FQNEAQ come from the germline V gene (reference sequence). This CDR3 comprises 16 residues. The CDR3 region has the DNA TGTGCCAGCAGCAATGCCGACAGGGGGGGAGTTTATGTCTACACCTTC. Its protein product is CASSNADRGGVYVYTF.

This clone was detected once. Sequence at one end of the junction differs from germline and may be a read error. This chain connects TRBV19 to TRBJ2-3; weak D call: TRBD2 (6 bases). In germline, CDR1 is LNHDA, CDR2 SQIVND (reference sequence). The CDR3 consists of 16 residues. CDR3 in amino acids: CASSVEPGLAGDTQYF. CDR3 DNA sequence: TGTGCCAGTAGTGTAGAACCGGGACTCGCGGGAGATACGCAGTATTTT.

The chain uses TRBV19 and TRBJ2-7; 7 bases map to TRBD1. V lost 6 bases to trimming and J lost 2 bases; unmatched junction nucleotides: 7. Germline CDR1 reads LNHDA; CDR2 reads SQIVND (reference sequence). This CDR3 has 14 amino acids. The CDR3 is CASSRRDRPYEQYF. For the CDR3, the DNA is TGTGCCAGTAGCCGCCGGGACAGACCCTACGAGCAGTACTTC.

The rearrangement uses TRBV9 and TRBJ1-2; the D is unclear. The germline V gene has CDR1 SGDLS and CDR2 YYNGEE. V dropped 1 base and J dropped 4 bases, with 14 bases sitting between them. The CDR3 covers 15 residues. In DNA form, the CDR3 reads TGTGCCAGCAGCGTACGGGTTGGAGGGAGCTATGGCTACACCTTC. The encoded protein is CASSVRVGGSYGYTF.

CDR3 loop: CASSPGEGNYGYTF. The CDR3 nucleotides are TGTGCCAGCAGCCCGGGAGAGGGAAACTATGGCTACACCTTC. The chain couples TRBV7-9 to TRBJ1-2; D is unresolved. V was shortened by 5 bases and J by 2 bases, with 12 bases between the two germline ends. The CDR3 is 14 residues long. The germline V gene encodes CDR1 SEHNR and CDR2 FQNEAQ (reference sequence).

The genes are TRBV7-9 and TRBJ1-5; D perhaps matches TRBD1 (5 bases). The CDR3 consists of 14 residues. V was pared by 5 bases and J by 0 bases, with 8 bases between. Germline-derived CDR1 and CDR2 are SEHNR and FQNEAQ (reference sequence). In DNA form, the CDR3 reads TGTGCCAGCAGCCATCAGGGTAGCAATCAGCCCCAGCATTTT. It codes for CASSHQGSNQPQHF.

Points on this clone: The sample has other DNA sequences that encode this CDR3 too. The rearrangement uses TRBV5-1 and TRBJ1-2; no reliable D call. Trimming pared 0 bases from V and 2 bases from J, leaving 5 bases between. Germline V gene data show CDR1 as SGHRS and CDR2 as YFSETQ. The CDR3 totals 13 residues. CDR3 DNA: TGCGCCAGCAGCTTGGGGCAGAACTATGGCTACACCTTC. Its protein product is CASSLGQNYGYTF.

The J gene is TRBJ2-7, the V gene TRBV6-6; no clear D gene. This CDR3 contains 13 residues. The V gene's germline CDR1 is MNHNY and CDR2 SVGAGI (reference sequence). Trimming left V 0 bases short and J 6 bases short, with 9 bases between. Here the CDR3 DNA reads TGTGCCAGCAGTTACTCGATCGAAGCCGAGCAGTACTTC. Translation gives CASSYSIEAEQYF.

The CDR3 reads CASSFRGTSVPYEQYF. CDR3 coding DNA: TGTGCCAGCAGTTTTAGGGGGACTAGCGTTCCCTACGAGCAGTACTTC. The chain uses TRBV27 and TRBJ2-7; 10 bases match TRBD2. CDR3 size: 16 residues. The junction had 7 bases not matched to a gene; V was cut back by 3 bases and J by 2 bases. Germline V gene sequence: CDR1 MNHEY, CDR2 SMNVEV (reference sequence).

The J gene is TRBJ1-1, the V gene TRBV18, with D perhaps matching TRBD1 (5 bases). Germline V lookup: CDR1 KGHSH, CDR2 LQKENI. V lost 5 bases, J lost 4 bases, and 11 bases lay in between. The CDR3 covers 13 residues. The CDR3 region has the DNA TGTGCCAGCTCATCAGGCGGGGCCACTGAAGCTTTCTTT. Translating gives CASSSGGATEAFF.

This clone was recorded only once. The V gene is TRBV27, the J gene TRBJ2-7, with 10 bases that match TRBD1. CDR3 length equals 15 residues. Germline V gene sequence: CDR1 MNHEY, CDR2 SMNVEV (reference sequence). The ends lost 10 bases at V and 4 bases at J; junction bases unmatched: 13. In nucleotides, the CDR3 is TGTGCCATCCTAAGACCGGTGGACAGGGGGTACGAGCAGTACTTC. This translates into CAILRPVDRGYEQYF.

The rearrangement links TRBV6-5 to TRBJ2-7; no reliable D call. CDR3 length: 11 amino acids. Germline assignment: CDR1 MNHEY and CDR2 SVGAGI. V dropped 9 bases and J dropped 7 bases, with 13 bases sitting between them. The CDR3 region is CASTKNSEQYF. The CDR3 DNA is TGTGCCAGTACTAAGAACTCGGAGCAGTACTTC.

This clone was picked up one time. The chain is built from TRBV18 and TRBJ1-5; TRBD1 matches 9 bases. In germline, CDR1 is KGHSH, CDR2 LQKENI. Unmatched junction bases numbered 5, after V lost 6 bases and J lost 2 bases. This CDR3 is built from 15 residues. CDR3 in DNA: TGTGCCAGCTCTCTTACAGGGGGCGGCAATCAGCCCCAGCATTTT. Encoded protein: CASSLTGGGNQPQHF.

The chain is built from TRBV10-2 and TRBJ1-2, with 8 bases matching TRBD1. Trimming took 6 bases from V and 8 from J; bases not matched to a gene: 20. The CDR3 is 17 amino acids. Germline CDR1 is WSHSY and CDR2 is SAAADI. The CDR3: CASSDTGTGPPGSGYTF. The CDR3, as DNA: TGCGCCAGCAGCGATACCGGGACAGGCCCCCCGGGAAGCGGCTACACCTTC.

The rearrangement uses TRBV4-3 and TRBJ2-1, with 9 bases aligning to TRBD2. V lost 0 bases, J lost 8 bases, and 8 bases stayed unmatched. The CDR3 totals 16 residues. Germline loops: CDR1 LGHNA, CDR2 YSLEER. CDR3 nucleotides: TGCGCCAGCAGCCAAGATGGGGGACTAGCCCCCGATGAGCAGTTCTTC. Translation: CASSQDGGLAPDEQFF.

The chain is built from TRBV27 and TRBJ2-7; weak D call: TRBD1 (5 bases). Germline V CDR1 and CDR2: MNHEY, SMNVEV (reference sequence). This CDR3 spans 13 amino acids. V was trimmed by 2 bases and J by 5 bases, leaving 10 bases between them. CDR3 nucleotide sequence: TGTGCCAGCAGTTTAGCCAGGGATCACGAGCAGTACTTC. This translates into CASSLARDHEQYF.

This sequence joins TRBV18 and TRBJ1-2; D possibly corresponds to TRBD1 (5 bases). The CDR3 has 15 residues. Germline CDR1 and CDR2: KGHSH and LQKENI. V was shortened by 6 bases and J by 2 bases, with 16 bases between the two germline ends. The CDR3 sequence is CASSPPTARNYGYTF. In nucleotides, the CDR3 is TGTGCCAGCTCGCCTCCGACAGCCAGGAACTATGGCTACACCTTC.

This clone has only a few counts. This sequence joins TRBV10-1 and TRBJ2-3, with TRBD2 as a possible D gene (6 bases). There are 13 residues in the CDR3. V shed 7 bases and J shed 5 bases, with 13 bases lying between them. Germline assignment: CDR1 WNHNN and CDR2 SYGVQD (reference sequence). CDR3 nucleotides: TGCGCCAGCAAGGAGGGAGTGGGAGATACGCAGTATTTT. Translated, it gives CASKEGVGDTQYF.

This sequence joins TRBV7-2 and TRBJ2-1; 7 nucleotides match TRBD1. CDR1 is SGHTA and CDR2 is FQGNSA in the germline V gene. Trimming took 1 base from V and 4 from J; bases not matched to a gene: 4. The CDR3 is 15 residues long. CDR3 DNA sequence: TGTGCCAGCAGCTTAGAGGGGACAGTATACAATGAGCAGTTCTTC. This translates into CASSLEGTVYNEQFF.